The clone carrying this T cell receptor (beta chain) was seen at least ten times. The record originates from a study of spatial heterogeneity in lung cancer. From the 5' RACE reads, TCRdb called clonotypes with MiXCR, one entry per CDR3 protein. The data hold about 38,000 distinct CDR3 sequences, with approximately 7.5% observed a single time. Time point: sample taken at primary tumor resection. The germline V gene has CDR1 KGHDR and CDR2 SFDVKD. The CDR3 spans 14 residues. The junction had 4 bases not matched to a gene; V was cut back by 3 bases and J by 8 bases. Sequences were derived from PBMCs, sampled at surgery. This receptor was obtained from a male donor with early-stage non-small cell lung cancer. The genes are TRBV24-1 and TRBJ2-1; 9 nucleotides agree with TRBD1. The DNA for the CDR3 is TGTGCCACCAGTGATCGCGACAGGGGGTATGAGCAGTTCTTC. Protein sequence: CATSDRDRGYEQFF.